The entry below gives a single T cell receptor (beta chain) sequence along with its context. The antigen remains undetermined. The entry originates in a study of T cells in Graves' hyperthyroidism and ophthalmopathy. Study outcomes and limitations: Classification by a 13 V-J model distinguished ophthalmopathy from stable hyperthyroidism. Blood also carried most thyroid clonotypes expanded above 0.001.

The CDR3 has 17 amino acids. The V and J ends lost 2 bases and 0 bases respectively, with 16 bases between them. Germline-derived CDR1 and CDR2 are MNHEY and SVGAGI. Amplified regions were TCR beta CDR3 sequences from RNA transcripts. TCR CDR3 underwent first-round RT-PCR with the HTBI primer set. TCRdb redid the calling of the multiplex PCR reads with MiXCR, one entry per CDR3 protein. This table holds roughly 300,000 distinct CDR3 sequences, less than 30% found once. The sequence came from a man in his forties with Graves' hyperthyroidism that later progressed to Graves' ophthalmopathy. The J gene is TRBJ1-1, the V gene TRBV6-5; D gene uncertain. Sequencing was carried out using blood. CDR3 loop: CASSYGLGNTMNTEAFF. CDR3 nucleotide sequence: TGTGCCAGCAGTTACGGTCTAGGGAATACGATGAACACTGAAGCTTTCTTT.